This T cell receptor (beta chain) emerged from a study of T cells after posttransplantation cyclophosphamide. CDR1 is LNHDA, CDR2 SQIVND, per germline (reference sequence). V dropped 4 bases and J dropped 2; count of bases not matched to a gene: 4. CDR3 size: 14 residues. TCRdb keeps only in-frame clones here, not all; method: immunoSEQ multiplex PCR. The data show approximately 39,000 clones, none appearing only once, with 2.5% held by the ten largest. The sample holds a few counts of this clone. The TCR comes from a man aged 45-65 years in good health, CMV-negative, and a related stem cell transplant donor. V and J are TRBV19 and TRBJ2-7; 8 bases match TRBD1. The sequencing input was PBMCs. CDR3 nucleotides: TGTGCCAGTAGTACCCCGGGACAGGCCTACGAGCAGTACTTC. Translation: CASSTPGQAYEQYF.